Following are 11 T cell receptor beta chains from one sample sequenced in a study of blood T cell repertoires in COVID-19. Profiling relied on immunoSEQ multiplex PCR, and the TCRdb table lists in-frame clones only, not all of them. The table shows 350,000 or so clones, with 90% occurring only once. The source material was peripheral blood. The receptors were gathered from a man aged 18 to 30 with active or convalescent COVID-19.

This chain uses TRBV9 with TRBJ2-1; TRBD2 matches at 7 bases. In germline, CDR1 is SGDLS, CDR2 YYNGEE. The CDR3 sequence is 16 residues long. The J segment lost 1 base and the V segment lost 0 bases, leaving 4 bases of the junction unmatched. CDR3 DNA: TGTGCCAGCAGCGTAGATCCAGCGGGGTCCTACAATGAGCAGTTCTTC. Protein product: CASSVDPAGSYNEQFF.

The gene calls are TRBV7-2 and TRBJ2-2; tentative D call: TRBD2 (6 bases). Germline loops: CDR1 SGHTA, CDR2 FQGNSA. V lost 1 base, J lost 8 bases, and 17 bases lay in between. The CDR3 has 16 amino acids. The CDR3 spells CASSLVQLAKGGELFF. DNA for the CDR3: TGTGCCAGCAGCTTAGTTCAACTAGCAAAGGGGGGGGAGCTGTTTTTT. The whole variable domain, remainder taken from reference TRBV7-2 and TRBJ2-2, is GAGVSQSPSNKVTEKGKDVELRCDPISGHTALYWYRQSLGQGLEFLIYFQGNSAPDKSGLPSDRFSAERTGGSVSTLTIQRTQQEDSAVYLCASSLVQLAKGGELFFGEGSRLTVL.

This sequence joins TRBV11-1 and TRBJ2-7; D is possibly TRBD2 (5 bases). Germline lookup yields CDR1 SGHAT and CDR2 FQDESV (reference sequence). This CDR3 contains 14 residues. The ends were cut back, 6 bases at V and 9 bases at J, with 21 bases in the middle. The CDR3 DNA follows: TGTGCCAGCAGTCCGGGCCCTTCGGCGAGGGTGCAGTACTTC. It is translated as CASSPGPSARVQYF.

The V gene is TRBV5-4, the J gene TRBJ1-2; D remains ambiguous. Trimming shortened V by 0 bases and J by 2 bases, and 11 bases separated the two germline ends. This CDR3 is built from 15 residues. Germline lookup yields CDR1 SGHNT and CDR2 YYREEE (reference sequence). The CDR3: CASSLEGGRNYGYTF. The DNA for the CDR3 is TGTGCCAGCAGCTTGGAGGGAGGACGGAACTATGGCTACACCTTC.

This chain links TRBV5-5 with TRBJ1-5; a weak D match, TRBD1 (6 bases). CDR1 is SGHKS, CDR2 YYEKEE, per germline (reference sequence). Trimming stripped 3 bases from V and 0 bases from J, with 10 bases between. The CDR3 consists of 15 residues. This chain's CDR3 is CASSWTEYSNQPQHF. The DNA for the CDR3 is TGTGCCAGCAGCTGGACAGAGTATAGCAATCAGCCCCAGCATTTT.

This chain joins TRBV5-5 and TRBJ1-5; D gene unclear. From germline, CDR1 is SGHKS and CDR2 YYEKEE (reference sequence). The CDR3 is 15 amino acids. V was shortened by 4 bases and J by 0 bases, with 11 bases between the two germline ends. The CDR3 DNA sequence: TGTGCCAGCAGCCTGAGTGTGTTTAGCAATCAGCCCCAGCATTTT. This codes for CASSLSVFSNQPQHF.

V and J are TRBV11-2 and TRBJ2-3; no definite D call. The V and J ends lost 5 bases and 6 bases respectively, with 12 bases between them. The CDR3 covers 13 residues. Germline V gives CDR1 SGHAT, CDR2 FQNNGV. CDR3 DNA: TGTGCCAGCAGCACCAACAAACCGGATACGCAGTATTTT. The encoded protein is CASSTNKPDTQYF.

The chain joins TRBV19 to TRBJ2-1, with 9 bases matching TRBD2. J lost 10 bases, V lost 6 bases, and 13 bases had no gene match. Germline V gene lookup returns CDR1 LNHDA and CDR2 SQIVND (reference sequence). This CDR3 contains 15 residues. This chain's CDR3 is CASSHIIAGAREQFF. The CDR3, as DNA: TGTGCCAGTAGCCACATCATAGCGGGAGCCCGGGAGCAGTTCTTC.

The V gene is TRBV28, the J gene TRBJ2-7; 8 bases line up with TRBD2. V shed 5 bases, J shed 8 bases, and the junction held 8 bases outside the gene matches. The CDR3 runs to 13 residues. Germline CDR1 and CDR2: MDHEN and SYDVKM. The CDR3 nucleotides are TGTGCCAGCAGTATACCGCGGGGGGCGAAGCAGTACTTC. Translation: CASSIPRGAKQYF.

The J gene is TRBJ1-1, the V gene TRBV7-3; the match to TRBD1 covers 7 bases. Trimming took 5 bases from V and 2 from J; bases not matched to a gene: 8. Germline V gene lookup returns CDR1 SGHTA and CDR2 FQGTGA. The CDR3 runs 15 residues. CDR3: CASSPDNRGNTEAFF. As DNA, the CDR3 is TGTGCCAGCAGCCCAGACAACAGGGGAAACACTGAAGCTTTCTTT.

This clone was observed many times. This chain joins TRBV28 and TRBJ1-1, with 9 positions matching TRBD1. Germline values: CDR1 MDHEN, CDR2 SYDVKM. V shed 2 bases, J shed 11 bases, and the junction held 9 bases outside the gene matches. The CDR3 runs to 14 residues. CDR3 coding DNA: TGTGCCAGCAGTTTAGGACAGGGGCGCGATTACGCTTTCTTT. Protein product: CASSLGQGRDYAFF.